This T cell receptor beta chain comes out of a study of blood T cell repertoires in COVID-19 (dated by TCRdb to 2020 to 2021). For the wider study: Samples covering the acute and convalescent phases of COVID-19 were provided by collaborators in the United States, Italy and Spain. Where available, HLA class I and class II types were obtained from metadata supplied by the sample provider rather than from assay-based typing. The repertoires were made available in a free public database intended to serve as a resource for research on the immune response to SARS-CoV-2. The prospective study material was composed of cDNA or gDNA derived from T cells, B-cell-depleted T cells, or PBMCs. Samples came from the ongoing ImmuneRACE study (first 160 participants) plus 1,254 subjects from 6 global collaborators. The dataset comprised deeply sampled blood TCRbeta repertoires from subjects exposed to, actively infected with, or recovered from COVID-19. A de-identified subject ID, COVID-19 status, age in years and sex were almost always included in the sample metadata.

Participants in the prospective study were enrolled through a virtual design, were aged 18 to 89 years, and lived in roughly 25 United States geographic areas. In the prospective study, cohorts were assigned on the basis of participant-reported clinical history obtained from a screening survey and a study questionnaire. Mobile phlebotomists in the prospective study collected whole blood, serum and a nasopharyngeal or oropharyngeal swab from every participant. Participants in the prospective study had the option to provide additional blood draws and questionnaires over an approximately two-month period. Before DNA extraction, prospective study blood samples were shipped either frozen or at room temperature. Overall study outcomes, separate from this receptor: Clinical and demographic metadata were provided uncurated, with the amount varying by source and participant.

Notes on this clone: The antigen it recognizes is unknown. Qualities for individual bases were not recorded, and no much larger clone is one base off.

From a lookup of the germline V gene, CDR1 and CDR2 are SGDLS and YYNGEE. At the junction V is shortened by 4 bases and J by 4 bases, with 17 bases in between. The CDR3, cysteine through phenylalanine, is 16 amino acids long. Left in the record is the CDR3 DNA by itself, 48 bases read in frame from the first base. The immunoSEQ Assay, a bias-controlled multiplex PCR, was used to amplify TCRbeta CDR3 regions from genomic DNA. The study's own analysis went as follows. Within the assay, amplification of reference gene primers was used to estimate how many nucleated cells each sample contained. To quantify the absolute abundance of each unique TCRbeta CDR3 rearrangement, sequence reads were collapsed and filtered. Productive Simpson clonality was computed per sample as the square root of Simpson's diversity index over productive rearrangements. TCRdb provides this immuneACCESS table in a form limited to in-frame rearrangements. Some clones are lacking; in checked studies, under half of them reflect an unresolved V gene, and why the rest are absent is not known. Clone size and V and J calls were adopted from that table, with D and trimming inferred from the DNA. The sample table contains some 190,000 clones; only one count was recorded for 85% to 90% of them. In total, the top ten clones hold approximately 2.3% of the sample.

Sequencing used PBMCs or T cells enriched from blood (not recorded which). This clonotype was sampled from a woman in her thirties or forties with acute COVID-19. The chain is encoded by TRBV9 joined to TRBJ1-4; no D segment can be confidently identified. The DNA sequence is as follows: TGTGCCAGCAGCCCAGTGGCAGGCGCCGTTAATGAAAAACTGTTTTTT. This gives the protein CASSPVAGAVNEKLFF.